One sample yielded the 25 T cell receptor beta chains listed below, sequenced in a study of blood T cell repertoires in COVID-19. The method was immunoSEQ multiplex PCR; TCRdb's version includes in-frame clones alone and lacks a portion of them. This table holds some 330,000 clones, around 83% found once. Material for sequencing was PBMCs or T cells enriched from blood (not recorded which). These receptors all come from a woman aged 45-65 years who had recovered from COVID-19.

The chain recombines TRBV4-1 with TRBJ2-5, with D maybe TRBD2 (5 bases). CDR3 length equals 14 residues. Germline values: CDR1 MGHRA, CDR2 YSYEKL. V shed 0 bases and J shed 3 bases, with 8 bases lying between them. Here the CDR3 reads CASSQDREKETQYF. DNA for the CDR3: TGCGCCAGCAGCCAAGATCGGGAAAAAGAGACCCAGTACTTC.

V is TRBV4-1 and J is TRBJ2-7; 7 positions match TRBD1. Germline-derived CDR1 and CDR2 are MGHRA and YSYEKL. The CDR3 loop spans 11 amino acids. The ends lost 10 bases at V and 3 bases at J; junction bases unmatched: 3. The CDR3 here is CATRQGYEQYF. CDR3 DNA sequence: TGCGCCACCAGACAGGGCTACGAGCAGTACTTC.

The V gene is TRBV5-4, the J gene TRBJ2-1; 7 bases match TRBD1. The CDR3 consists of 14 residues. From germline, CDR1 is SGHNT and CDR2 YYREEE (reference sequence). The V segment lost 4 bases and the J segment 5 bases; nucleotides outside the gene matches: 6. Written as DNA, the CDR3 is TGTGCCAGCAGCCTAGGGGACAGAAACAATGAGCAGTTCTTC. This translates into CASSLGDRNNEQFF.

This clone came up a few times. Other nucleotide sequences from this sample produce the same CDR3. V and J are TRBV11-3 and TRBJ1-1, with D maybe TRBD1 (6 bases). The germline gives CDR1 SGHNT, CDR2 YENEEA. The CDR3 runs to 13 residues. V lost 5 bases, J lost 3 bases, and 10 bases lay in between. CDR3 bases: TGTGCCAGCAGCATTAACAGGGACACTGAAGCTTTCTTT. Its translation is CASSINRDTEAFF.

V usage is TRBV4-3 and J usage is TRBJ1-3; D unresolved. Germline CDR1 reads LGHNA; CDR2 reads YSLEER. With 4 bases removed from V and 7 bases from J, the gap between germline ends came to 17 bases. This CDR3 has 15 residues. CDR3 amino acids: CASSPRSTGWNTIYF. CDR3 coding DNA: TGCGCCAGCAGCCCCCGATCAACTGGTTGGAACACCATATATTTT.

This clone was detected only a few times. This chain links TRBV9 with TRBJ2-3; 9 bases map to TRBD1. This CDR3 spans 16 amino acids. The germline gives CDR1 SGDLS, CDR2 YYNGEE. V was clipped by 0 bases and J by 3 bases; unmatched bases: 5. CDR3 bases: TGTGCCAGCAGCGTAGCTAGGGGACAGGGAACAGATACGCAGTATTTT. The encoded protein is CASSVARGQGTDTQYF.

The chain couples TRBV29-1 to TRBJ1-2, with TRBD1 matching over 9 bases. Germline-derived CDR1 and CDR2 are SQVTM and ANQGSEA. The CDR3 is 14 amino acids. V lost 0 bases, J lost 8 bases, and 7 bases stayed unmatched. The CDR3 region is CSVEEGQGMGGYTF. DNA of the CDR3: TGCAGCGTTGAAGAGGGACAGGGTATGGGAGGCTACACCTTC. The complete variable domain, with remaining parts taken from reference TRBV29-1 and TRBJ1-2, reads SAVISQKPSRDICQRGTSLTIQCQVDSQVTMMFWYRQQPGQSLTLIATANQGSEATYESGFVIDKFPISRPNLTFSTLTVSNMSPEDSSIYLCSVEEGQGMGGYTFGSGTRLTVV.

The CDR3 DNA is TGTGCCAGCAGCTTAGGTGTCCTAGCGGGTTCCTACAATGAGCAGTTCTTC. Amino acid sequence: CASSLGVLAGSYNEQFF. V and J are TRBV7-9 and TRBJ2-1; TRBD2 agrees at 8 bases. The CDR3 covers 17 residues. Germline-derived CDR1 and CDR2 are SEHNR and FQNEAQ (reference sequence). V was clipped by 1 base and J by 1 base; unmatched bases: 6.

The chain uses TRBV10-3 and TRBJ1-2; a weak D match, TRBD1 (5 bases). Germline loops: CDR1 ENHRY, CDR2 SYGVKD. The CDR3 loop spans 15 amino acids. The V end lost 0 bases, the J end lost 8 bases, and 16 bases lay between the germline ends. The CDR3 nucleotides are TGTGCCATCAGTGAGTCGGAGGGGATAGGACGCGGCTACACCTTC. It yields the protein CAISESEGIGRGYTF.

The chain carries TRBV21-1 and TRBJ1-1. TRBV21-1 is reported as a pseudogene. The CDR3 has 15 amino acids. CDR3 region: CASSKGGGPNTEAFF. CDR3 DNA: TGTGCCAGCAGCAAAGGGGGGGGGCCGAACACTGAAGCTTTCTTT.

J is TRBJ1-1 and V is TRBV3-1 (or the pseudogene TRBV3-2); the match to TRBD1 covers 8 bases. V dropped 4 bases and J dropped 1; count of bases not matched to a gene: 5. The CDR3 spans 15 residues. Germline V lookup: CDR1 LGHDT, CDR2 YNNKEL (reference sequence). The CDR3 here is CASSLYGTGNTEAFF. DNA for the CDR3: TGTGCCAGCAGCCTCTACGGGACAGGGAACACTGAAGCTTTCTTT.

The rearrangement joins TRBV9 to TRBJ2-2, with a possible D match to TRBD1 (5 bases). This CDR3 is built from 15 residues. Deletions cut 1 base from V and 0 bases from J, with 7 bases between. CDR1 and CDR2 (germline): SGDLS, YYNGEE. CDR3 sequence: CASSVSRANTGELFF. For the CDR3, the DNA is TGTGCCAGCAGCGTATCCAGGGCGAACACCGGGGAGCTGTTTTTT.

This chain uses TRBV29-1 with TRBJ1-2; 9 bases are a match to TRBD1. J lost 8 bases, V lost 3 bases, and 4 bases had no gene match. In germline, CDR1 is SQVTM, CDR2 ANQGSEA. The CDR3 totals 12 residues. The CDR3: CSVDTGGYGYTF. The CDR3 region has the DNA TGCAGCGTTGATACAGGGGGCTACGGCTACACCTTC.

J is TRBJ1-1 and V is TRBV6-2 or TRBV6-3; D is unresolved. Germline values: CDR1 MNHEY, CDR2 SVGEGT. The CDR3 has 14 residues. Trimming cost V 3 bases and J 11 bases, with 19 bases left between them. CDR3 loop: CASSYRIGGVGAFF. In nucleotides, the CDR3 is TGTGCCAGCAGTTATCGAATTGGCGGGGTAGGGGCTTTCTTT.

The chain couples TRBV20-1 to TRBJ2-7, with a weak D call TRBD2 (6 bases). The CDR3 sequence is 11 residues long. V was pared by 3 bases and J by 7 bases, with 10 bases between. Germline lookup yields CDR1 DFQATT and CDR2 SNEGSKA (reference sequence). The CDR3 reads CSASTGDEQYF. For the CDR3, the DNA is TGCAGTGCTAGTACGGGAGATGAGCAGTACTTC.

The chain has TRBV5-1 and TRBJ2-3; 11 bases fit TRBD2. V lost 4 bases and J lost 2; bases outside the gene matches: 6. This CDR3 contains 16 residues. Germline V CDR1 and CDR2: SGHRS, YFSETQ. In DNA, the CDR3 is TGCGCCAGCAGCAACTTGACTAGCGGGGACACAGATACGCAGTATTTT. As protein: CASSNLTSGDTDTQYF.

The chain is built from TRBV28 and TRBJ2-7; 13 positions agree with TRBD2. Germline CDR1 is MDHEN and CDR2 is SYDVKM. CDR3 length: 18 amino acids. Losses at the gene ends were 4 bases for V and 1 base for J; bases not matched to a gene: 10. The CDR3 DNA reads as TGTGCCAGCAGTTCACTACCCGGGACTAGCGGGACGTCCTACGAGCAGTACTTC. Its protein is CASSSLPGTSGTSYEQYF.

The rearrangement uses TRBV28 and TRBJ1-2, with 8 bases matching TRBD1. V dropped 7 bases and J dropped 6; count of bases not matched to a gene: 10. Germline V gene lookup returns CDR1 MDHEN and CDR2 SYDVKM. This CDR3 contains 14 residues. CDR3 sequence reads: CASNSGQGPHGYTF. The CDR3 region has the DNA TGTGCCAGCAACTCTGGACAGGGCCCCCATGGCTACACCTTC.

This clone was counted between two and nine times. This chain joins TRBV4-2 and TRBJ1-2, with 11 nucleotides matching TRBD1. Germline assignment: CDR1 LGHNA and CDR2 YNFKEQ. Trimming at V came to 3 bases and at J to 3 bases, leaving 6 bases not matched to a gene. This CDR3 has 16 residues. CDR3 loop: CASSQGDRGEDYGYTF. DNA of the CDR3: TGTGCCAGCAGCCAGGGGGACAGGGGGGAGGACTATGGCTACACCTTC.

CDR3 DNA: TGTGCCAGCAGCCCCCAACAGGGGACCTATGGCTACACCTTC. Encoded protein: CASSPQQGTYGYTF. The chain links TRBV7-2 to TRBJ1-2, with 7 bases that match TRBD1. The CDR3 runs 14 residues. Per germline, CDR1 SGHTA and CDR2 FQGNSA. V was clipped by 5 bases and J by 4 bases; unmatched bases: 7.

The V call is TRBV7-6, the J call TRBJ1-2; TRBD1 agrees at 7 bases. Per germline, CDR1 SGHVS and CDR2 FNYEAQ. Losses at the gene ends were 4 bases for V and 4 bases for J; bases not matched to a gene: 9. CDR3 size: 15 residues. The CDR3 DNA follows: TGTGCCAGCAGCTCTCGGGACAGTGAACCCTATGGCTACACCTTC. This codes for CASSSRDSEPYGYTF.

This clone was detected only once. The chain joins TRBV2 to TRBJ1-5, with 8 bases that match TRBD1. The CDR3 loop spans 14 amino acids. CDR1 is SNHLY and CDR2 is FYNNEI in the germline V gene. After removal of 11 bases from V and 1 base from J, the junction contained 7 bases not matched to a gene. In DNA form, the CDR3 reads TGTGCCTCCGCACCAGGGGGCAGCAATCAGCCCCAGCATTTT. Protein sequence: CASAPGGSNQPQHF. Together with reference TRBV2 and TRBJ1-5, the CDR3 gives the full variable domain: EPEVTQTPSHQVTQMGQEVILRCVPISNHLYFYWYRQILGQKVEFLVSFYNNEISEKSEIFDDQFSVERPDGSNFTLKIRSTKLEDSAMYFCASAPGGSNQPQHFGDGTRLSIL.

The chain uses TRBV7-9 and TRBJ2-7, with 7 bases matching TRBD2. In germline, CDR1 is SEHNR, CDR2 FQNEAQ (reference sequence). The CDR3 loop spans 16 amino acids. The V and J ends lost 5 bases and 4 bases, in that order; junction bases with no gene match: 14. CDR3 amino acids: CASSNTTTSFFYEQYF. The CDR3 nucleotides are TGTGCCAGCAGCAATACCACGACTAGCTTCTTTTACGAGCAGTACTTC.

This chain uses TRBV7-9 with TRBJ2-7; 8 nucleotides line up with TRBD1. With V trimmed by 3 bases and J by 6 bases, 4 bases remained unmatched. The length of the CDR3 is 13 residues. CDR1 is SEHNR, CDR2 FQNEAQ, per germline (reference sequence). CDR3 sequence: CASSLDRVGEQYF. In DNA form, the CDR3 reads TGTGCCAGCAGCTTGGACAGGGTGGGCGAGCAGTACTTC.

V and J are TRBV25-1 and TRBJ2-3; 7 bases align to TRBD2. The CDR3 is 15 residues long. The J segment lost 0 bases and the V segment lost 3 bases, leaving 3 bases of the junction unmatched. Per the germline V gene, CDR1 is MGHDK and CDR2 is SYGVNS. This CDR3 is CASSETSRSTDTQYF. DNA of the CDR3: TGTGCCAGCAGTGAGACTAGCCGTAGCACAGATACGCAGTATTTT. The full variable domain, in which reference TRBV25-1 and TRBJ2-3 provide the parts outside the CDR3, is EADIYQTPRYLVIGTGKKITLECSQTMGHDKMYWYQQDPGMELHLIHYSYGVNSTEKGDLSSESTVSRIRTEHFPLTLESARPSHTSQYLCASSETSRSTDTQYFGPGTRLTVL.